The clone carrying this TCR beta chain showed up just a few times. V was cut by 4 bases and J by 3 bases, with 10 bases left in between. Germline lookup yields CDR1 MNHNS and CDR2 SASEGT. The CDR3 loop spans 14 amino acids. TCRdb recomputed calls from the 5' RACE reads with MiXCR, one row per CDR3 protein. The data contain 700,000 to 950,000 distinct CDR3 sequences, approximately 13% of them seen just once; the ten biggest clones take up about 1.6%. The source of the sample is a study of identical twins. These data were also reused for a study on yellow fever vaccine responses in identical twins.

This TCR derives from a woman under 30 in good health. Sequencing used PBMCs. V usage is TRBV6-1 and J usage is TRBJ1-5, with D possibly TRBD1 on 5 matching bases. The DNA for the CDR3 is TGTGCCAGCAGTGTGGGGCAGATCAATCAGCCCCAGCATTTT. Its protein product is CASSVGQINQPQHF.